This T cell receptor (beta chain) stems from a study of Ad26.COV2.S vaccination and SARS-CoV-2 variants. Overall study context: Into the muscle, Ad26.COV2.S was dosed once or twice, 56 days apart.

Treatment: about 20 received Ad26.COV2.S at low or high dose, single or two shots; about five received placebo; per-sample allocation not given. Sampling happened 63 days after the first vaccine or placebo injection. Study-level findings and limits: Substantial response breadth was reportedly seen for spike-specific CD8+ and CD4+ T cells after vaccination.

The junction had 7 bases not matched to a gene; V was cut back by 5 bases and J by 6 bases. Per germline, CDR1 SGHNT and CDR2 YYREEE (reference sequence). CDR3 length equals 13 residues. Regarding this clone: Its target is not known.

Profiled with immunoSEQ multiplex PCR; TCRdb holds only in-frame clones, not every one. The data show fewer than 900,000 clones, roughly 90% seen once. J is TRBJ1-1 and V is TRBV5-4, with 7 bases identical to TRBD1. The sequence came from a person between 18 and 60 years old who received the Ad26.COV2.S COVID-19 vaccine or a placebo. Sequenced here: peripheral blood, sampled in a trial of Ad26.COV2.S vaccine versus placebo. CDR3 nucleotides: TGTGCCAGCAGAAAGGACAGGTTCGCTGAAGCTTTCTTT. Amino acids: CASRKDRFAEAFF.